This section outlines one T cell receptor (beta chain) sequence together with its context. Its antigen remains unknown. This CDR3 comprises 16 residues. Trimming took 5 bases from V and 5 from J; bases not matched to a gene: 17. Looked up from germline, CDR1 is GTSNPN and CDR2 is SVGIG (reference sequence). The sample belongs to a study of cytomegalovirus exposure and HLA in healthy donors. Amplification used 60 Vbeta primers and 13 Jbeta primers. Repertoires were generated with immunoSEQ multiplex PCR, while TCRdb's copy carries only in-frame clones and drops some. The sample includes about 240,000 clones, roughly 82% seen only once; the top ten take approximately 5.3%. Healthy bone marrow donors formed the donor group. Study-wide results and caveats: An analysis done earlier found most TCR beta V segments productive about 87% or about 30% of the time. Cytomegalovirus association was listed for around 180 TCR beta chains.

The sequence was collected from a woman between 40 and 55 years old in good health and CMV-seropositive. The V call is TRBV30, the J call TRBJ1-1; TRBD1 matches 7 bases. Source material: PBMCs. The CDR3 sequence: CAWGIRQGFLGTEAFF. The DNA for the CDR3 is TGTGCCTGGGGGATAAGACAGGGTTTTCTGGGTACTGAAGCTTTCTTT.